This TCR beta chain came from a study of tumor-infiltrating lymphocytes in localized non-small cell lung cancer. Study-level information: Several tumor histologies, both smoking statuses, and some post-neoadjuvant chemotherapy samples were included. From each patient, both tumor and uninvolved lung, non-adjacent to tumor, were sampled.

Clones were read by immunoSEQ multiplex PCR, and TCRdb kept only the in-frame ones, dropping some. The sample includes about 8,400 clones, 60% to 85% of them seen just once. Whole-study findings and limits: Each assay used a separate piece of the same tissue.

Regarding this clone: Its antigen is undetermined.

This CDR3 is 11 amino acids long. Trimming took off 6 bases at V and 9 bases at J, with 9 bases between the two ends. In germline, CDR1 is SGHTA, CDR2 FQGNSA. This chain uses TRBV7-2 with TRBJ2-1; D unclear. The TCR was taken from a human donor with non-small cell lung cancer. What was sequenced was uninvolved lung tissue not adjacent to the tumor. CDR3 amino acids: CASRLSSEQFF. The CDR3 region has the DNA TGTGCCAGCAGGCTCTCAAGTGAGCAGTTCTTC.